This TCR beta chain was profiled in a study of identical twins. Notes on the study in general: Twins shared out-of-frame alpha sequences with excess low generation probability. Potential partial confounding of zero-insertion analyses by invariant MAIT and iNKT cells was noted.

Of note for this clonotype: The antigen remains unidentified.

TCRdb analysed the 5' RACE reads with MiXCR anew, one entry per CDR3 protein. This sample has roughly 690,000 distinct CDR3 sequences, with 21% found just once. The CDR3 is 16 residues long. The V gene lost 4 bases and the J gene lost 3 bases, with 16 bases spanning the gap. A further study also used this sample, focusing on T cells expressing NK-cell markers.

The sample taken for sequencing was PBMCs. The chain uses TRBV23-1 and TRBJ1-5; tentative D call: TRBD1 (5 bases). TRBV23-1 is sorted into the ORF group, with uncertain function. The TCR originated in a woman between 18 and 29 years old in good health. CDR3 region: CASSLQVPRPNQPQHF. CDR3 DNA: TGCGCCAGCAGTCTACAGGTCCCCCGACCCAATCAGCCCCAGCATTTT.